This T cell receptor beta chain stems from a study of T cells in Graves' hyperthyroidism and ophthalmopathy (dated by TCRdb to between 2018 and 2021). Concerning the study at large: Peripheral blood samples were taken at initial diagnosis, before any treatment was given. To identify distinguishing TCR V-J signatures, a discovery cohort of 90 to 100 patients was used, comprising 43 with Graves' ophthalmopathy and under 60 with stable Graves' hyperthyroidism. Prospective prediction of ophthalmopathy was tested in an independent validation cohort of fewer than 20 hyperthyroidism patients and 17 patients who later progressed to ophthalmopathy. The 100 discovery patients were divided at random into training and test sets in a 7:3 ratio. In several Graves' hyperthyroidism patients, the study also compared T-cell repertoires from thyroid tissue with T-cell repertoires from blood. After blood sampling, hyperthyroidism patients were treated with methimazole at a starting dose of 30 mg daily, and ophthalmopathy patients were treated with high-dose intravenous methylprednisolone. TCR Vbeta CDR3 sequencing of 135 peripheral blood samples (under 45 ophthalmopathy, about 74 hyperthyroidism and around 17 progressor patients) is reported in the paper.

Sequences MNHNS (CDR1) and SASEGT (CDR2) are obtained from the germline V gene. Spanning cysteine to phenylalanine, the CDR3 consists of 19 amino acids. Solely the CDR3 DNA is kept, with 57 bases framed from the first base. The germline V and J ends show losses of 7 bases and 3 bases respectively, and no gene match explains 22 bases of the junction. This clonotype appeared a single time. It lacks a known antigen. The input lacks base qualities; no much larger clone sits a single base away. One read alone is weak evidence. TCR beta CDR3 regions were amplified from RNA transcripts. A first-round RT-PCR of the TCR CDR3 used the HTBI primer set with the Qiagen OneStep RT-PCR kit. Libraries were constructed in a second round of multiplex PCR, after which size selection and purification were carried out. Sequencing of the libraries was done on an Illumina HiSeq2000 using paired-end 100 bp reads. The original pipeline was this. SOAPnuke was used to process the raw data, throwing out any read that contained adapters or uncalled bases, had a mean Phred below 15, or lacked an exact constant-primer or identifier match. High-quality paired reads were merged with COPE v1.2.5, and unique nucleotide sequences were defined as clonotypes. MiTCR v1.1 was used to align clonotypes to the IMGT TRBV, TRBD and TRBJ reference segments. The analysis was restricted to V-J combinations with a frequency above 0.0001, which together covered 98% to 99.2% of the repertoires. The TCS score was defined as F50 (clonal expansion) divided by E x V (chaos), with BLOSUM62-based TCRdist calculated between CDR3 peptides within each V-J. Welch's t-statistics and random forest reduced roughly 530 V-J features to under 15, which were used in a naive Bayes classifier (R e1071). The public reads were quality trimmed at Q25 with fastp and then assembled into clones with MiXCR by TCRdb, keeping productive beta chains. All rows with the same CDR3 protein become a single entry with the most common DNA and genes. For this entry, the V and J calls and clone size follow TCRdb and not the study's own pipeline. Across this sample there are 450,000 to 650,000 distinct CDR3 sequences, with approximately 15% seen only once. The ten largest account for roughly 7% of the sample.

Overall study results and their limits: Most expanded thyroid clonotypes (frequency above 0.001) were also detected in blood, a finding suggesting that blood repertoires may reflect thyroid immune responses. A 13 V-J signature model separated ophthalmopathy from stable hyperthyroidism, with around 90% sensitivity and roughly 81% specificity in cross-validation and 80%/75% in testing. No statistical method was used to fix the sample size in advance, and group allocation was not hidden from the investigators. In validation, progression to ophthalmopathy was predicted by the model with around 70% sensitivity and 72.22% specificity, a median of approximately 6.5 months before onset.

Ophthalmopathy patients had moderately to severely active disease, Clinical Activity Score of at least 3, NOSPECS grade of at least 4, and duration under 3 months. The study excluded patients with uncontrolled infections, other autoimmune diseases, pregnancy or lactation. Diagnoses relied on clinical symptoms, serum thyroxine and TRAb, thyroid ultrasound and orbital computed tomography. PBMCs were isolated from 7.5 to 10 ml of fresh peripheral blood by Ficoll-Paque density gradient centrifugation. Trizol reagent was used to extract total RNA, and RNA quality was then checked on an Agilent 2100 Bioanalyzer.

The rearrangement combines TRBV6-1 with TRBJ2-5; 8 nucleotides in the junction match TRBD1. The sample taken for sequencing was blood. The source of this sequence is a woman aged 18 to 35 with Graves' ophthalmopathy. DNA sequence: TGTGCCAGCATACGAAACGGAGCAGGGGGCGTAATTAGGGAAGAGACCCAGTACTTC. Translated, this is CASIRNGAGGVIREETQYF.